This T cell receptor (beta chain) appears in the sequencing data of a study of blood T cell repertoires in COVID-19. For the study at large: PBMCs, B-cell-depleted T cells, or T cells were the source of the cDNA or gDNA that made up the material.

Under the authors' procedure: Using reference gene primer amplification, nucleated cell counts were estimated. Clones were sequenced by immunoSEQ multiplex PCR, and TCRdb holds only the in-frame ones, with some missing. The V and J calls and clone size come from that table; D and trimming were worked out from the DNA. The sample shows around 100,000 clones, 70% to 90% of them seen only once. Germline loops: CDR1 MNHEY, CDR2 SVGAGI. V lost 2 bases to trimming and J lost 7 bases; unmatched junction nucleotides: 8. This CDR3 has 15 residues. The receptor was isolated from a woman aged 25 to 39 with acute or convalescent COVID-19. The gene calls are TRBV6-5 and TRBJ2-7, with 10 bases lining up with TRBD1. Sequenced input: peripheral blood. Here the CDR3 reads CASSYTRTGGREQYF. The CDR3, as DNA: TGTGCCAGCAGTTACACAAGGACAGGGGGGCGGGAGCAGTACTTC.